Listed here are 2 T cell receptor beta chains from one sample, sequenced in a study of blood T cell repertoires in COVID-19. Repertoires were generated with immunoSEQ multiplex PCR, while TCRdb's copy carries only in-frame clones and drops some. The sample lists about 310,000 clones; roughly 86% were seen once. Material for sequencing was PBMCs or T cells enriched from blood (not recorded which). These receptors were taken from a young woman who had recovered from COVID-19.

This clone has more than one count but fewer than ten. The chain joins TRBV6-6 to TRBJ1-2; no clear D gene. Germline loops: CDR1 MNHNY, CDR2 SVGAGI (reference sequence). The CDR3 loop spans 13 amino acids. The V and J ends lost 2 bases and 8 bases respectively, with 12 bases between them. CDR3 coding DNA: TGTGCCAGCAGTTACGAGAGGTCACGGGGCTACACCTTC. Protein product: CASSYERSRGYTF.

The CDR3 coding sequence is TGTGCCAGCAGCCAAGGTGAAGGCAGGGAAGATGGCTACACCTTC. It is translated as CASSQGEGREDGYTF. The chain joins TRBV3-1 (or the pseudogene TRBV3-2) to TRBJ1-2; maybe TRBD1 (5 bases). CDR1 and CDR2 (germline): LGHDT, YNNKEL (reference sequence). V was trimmed by 1 base and J by 6 bases, leaving 15 bases between them. This CDR3 spans 15 amino acids.